The following is a T cell receptor (beta chain) sequence with its context. The antigen remains unidentified. This sample was taken from a study of Ad26.COV2.S vaccination and SARS-CoV-2 variants. Whole-study context: The donor participated in the COV1001 trial, in its Ad26.COV2.S arm. Study-level findings and limits: Vaccine and placebo recipients had similar non-spike TCR breadth. An underestimation of total T cell responses may have resulted from the TCR breadth and depth analyses.

Clones were sequenced by immunoSEQ multiplex PCR, and TCRdb holds only the in-frame ones, with some missing. The sample lists around 380,000 clones, 88% occurring once. In germline, CDR1 is KGHSH, CDR2 LQKENI. CDR3 length equals 13 residues. Trimming removed 3 bases from V and 3 bases from J; junction bases left unmatched: 1. The treatment denotes: over 15 received Ad26.COV2.S at low or high dose, single or two shots; 5 received placebo; per-sample allocation not given. The study sampled participants on day 63 after the first vaccine or placebo injection. The gene calls are TRBV18 and TRBJ2-5; 7 positions match TRBD1. The sequencing here drew on peripheral blood, taken in a trial of Ad26.COV2.S vaccine versus placebo. The clonotype was recovered from a person aged 18-65 years who received the Ad26.COV2.S COVID-19 vaccine or a placebo. CDR3 protein: CASSPGQKETQYF. In nucleotides, the CDR3 is TGTGCCAGCTCACCGGGACAGAAAGAGACCCAGTACTTC.